Presented here are 9 T cell receptor beta chains from one specimen sequenced in a study of cytomegalovirus exposure and HLA in healthy donors. PCR was performed using 60 Vbeta and 13 Jbeta primers. Only in-frame clones appear in the TCRdb table, and some are missing; sequencing was by immunoSEQ multiplex PCR. This table holds tens of thousands of clones, almost 70% found once. Sequenced: PBMCs. Receptors originate from a man aged 40-55 years in good health and CMV-seropositive.

The V call is TRBV10-3, the J call TRBJ1-1; weak D call: TRBD1 (6 bases). CDR1 and CDR2 (germline): ENHRY, SYGVKD. The CDR3 runs to 13 residues. Trimming pared 0 bases from V and 11 bases from J, leaving 13 bases between. The DNA for the CDR3 is TGTGCCATCAGTGAGTCGGCGGGGGCTGGGGCTTTCTTT. Its translation is CAISESAGAGAFF.

This clone showed up just a few times. The chain recombines TRBV4-3 with TRBJ2-3; tentatively, D is TRBD2 (6 bases). Between the trimmed V and J ends, which lost 4 bases and 1 base, there was a span of 9 bases. From germline, CDR1 is LGHNA and CDR2 YSLEER. The CDR3 consists of 14 residues. The CDR3 loop reads CASSRGGGTDTQYF. The CDR3 nucleotides read TGCGCCAGCAGCCGGGGCGGGGGCACAGATACGCAGTATTTT.

J is TRBJ1-1 and V is TRBV7-6; unclear D gene. The germline CDR1 and CDR2 sequences are SGHVS and FNYEAQ. The CDR3 has 15 residues. Trimming pared 1 base from V and 3 bases from J, leaving 12 bases between. CDR3 in DNA: TGTGCCAGCAGCTTAGGCCCAGGCGGGGACACTGAAGCTTTCTTT. This sequence encodes CASSLGPGGDTEAFF.

In its sample, this clone was seen a few times. In DNA, the CDR3 is TGTGCCAGCACCCCACGAGCAGGGAGGGATACTGAAGCTTTCTTT. Translation gives CASTPRAGRDTEAFF. This chain links TRBV25-1 with TRBJ1-1; weak D call: TRBD1 (5 bases). The germline CDR1 and CDR2 sequences are MGHDK and SYGVNS. The V gene lost 7 bases and the J gene lost 5 bases, with 20 bases spanning the gap. The CDR3 extends over 15 amino acids.

CDR3 in amino acids: CSGQGQGRTDTQYF. The CDR3 coding sequence is TGCAGCGGCCAGGGACAGGGACGCACAGATACGCAGTATTTT. The chain is built from TRBV29-1 and TRBJ2-3; TRBD1 matches at 9 bases. V shed 7 bases and J 1 base; nucleotides not matched to a gene: 6. The CDR3 totals 14 residues. Germline-derived CDR1 and CDR2 are SQVTM and ANQGSEA.

In this sample, this clone turned up a few times. The chain is built from TRBV11-2 and TRBJ2-7, with a weak D call TRBD1 (5 bases). Trimming removed 5 bases at V and 1 base at J, with 15 bases between. CDR3 length: 15 amino acids. Germline V CDR1 and CDR2: SGHAT, FQNNGV. CDR3 protein: CASSVGWTRSYEQYF. CDR3 nucleotides: TGTGCCAGCAGCGTAGGCTGGACACGGTCCTACGAGCAGTACTTC.

V usage is TRBV6-1 and J usage is TRBJ2-5, with D tentatively TRBD2 (6 bases). Germline-derived CDR1 and CDR2 are MNHNS and SASEGT. The CDR3 runs to 12 residues. Between the trimmed V and J ends, which lost 6 bases and 2 bases, there was a span of 7 bases. The CDR3 here is CASRGTQETQYF. CDR3 bases: TGTGCCAGCAGGGGGACTCAAGAGACCCAGTACTTC.

The chain carries TRBV30 and TRBJ1-5; no clear D gene. Germline V gene lookup returns CDR1 GTSNPN and CDR2 SVGIG (reference sequence). CDR3 length: 13 residues. V shed 3 bases and J shed 2 bases, with 8 bases lying between them. DNA for the CDR3: TGTGCCTGGAGCGGGGTTGGCAATCAGCCCCAGCATTTT. Its translation is CAWSGVGNQPQHF. Supplemented by reference TRBV30 and TRBJ1-5, the full variable domain reads SQTIHQWPATLVQPVGSPLSLECTVEGTSNPNLYWYRQAAGRGLQLLFYSVGIGQISSEVPQNLSASRPQDRQFILSSKKLLLSDSGFYLCAWSGVGNQPQHFGDGTRLSIL.

V gene TRBV14 combines with J gene TRBJ2-7; maybe TRBD2 (5 bases). Germline V gene data show CDR1 as SGHDN and CDR2 as FVKESK. This CDR3 is built from 16 residues. The V gene lost 1 base and the J gene lost 1 base, with 14 bases spanning the gap. CDR3 protein: CASSQVGSGKSYEQYF. CDR3 coding DNA: TGTGCCAGCAGCCAAGTCGGGTCCGGGAAGTCCTACGAGCAGTACTTC.